The 32 T cell receptor beta chains presented below share a single source sample, sequenced in a study of shared clonotypes between healthy human individuals. The protocol was immunoSEQ multiplex PCR, while the TCRdb copy is restricted to in-frame clones and leaves out a portion. The sample yields about 1,500,000 clones, roughly 96% seen once. Sequenced input: naive CD4+ T cells sorted from blood. Specified subset: CD45RA+ positively selected. These receptors were collected from a man younger than 45 in good health.

V is TRBV12-5 and J is TRBJ2-5; 10 bases agree with TRBD1. CDR3 length: 13 amino acids. Germline values: CDR1 LGHNT, CDR2 FRNRAP. J was trimmed by 10 bases and V by 5 bases; bases with no gene match: 7. The CDR3 is CASGPDRGPGQYF. The CDR3 DNA sequence: TGTGCTAGTGGTCCCGACAGGGGGCCTGGCCAGTACTTC.

This clone was observed a single time. The rearrangement joins TRBV7-2 to TRBJ2-3; D possibly corresponds to TRBD2 (6 bases). The CDR3 covers 16 residues. The V gene lost 3 bases and the J gene lost 1 base, with 14 bases spanning the gap. Germline lookup yields CDR1 SGHTA and CDR2 FQGNSA. This CDR3 is CASSFGTGAGTDTQYF. The CDR3 DNA is TGTGCCAGCAGCTTCGGAACGGGAGCGGGCACAGATACGCAGTATTTT.

The chain combines TRBV18 with TRBJ2-5, with D possibly being TRBD2 (6 bases). From germline, CDR1 is KGHSH and CDR2 LQKENI. V lost 3 bases and J 4 bases, leaving 15 bases between the germline ends. CDR3 length: 15 residues. As DNA, the CDR3 is TGTGCCAGCTCACCGCCTCCGGGGGTTGGAGAGACCCAGTACTTC. As protein: CASSPPPGVGETQYF. The variable domain in full, with the rest retrieved from reference TRBV18 and TRBJ2-5, is NAGVMQNPRHLVRRRGQEARLRCSPMKGHSHVYWYRQLPEEGLKFMVYLQKENIIDESGMPKERFSAEFPKEGPSILRIQQVVRGDSAAYFCASSPPPGVGETQYFGPGTRLLVL.

This clone was seen only a few times. The chain couples TRBV30 to TRBJ2-6; D ambiguous. V was shortened by 1 base and J by 8 bases, with 12 bases between the two germline ends. In germline, CDR1 is GTSNPN, CDR2 SVGIG (reference sequence). This CDR3 has 14 amino acids. This CDR3 reads CAWSALLGTNVLTF. The CDR3 DNA reads TGTGCCTGGAGTGCACTCCTGGGGACCAACGTCCTGACTTTC.

With regard to this clone: This specimen includes other DNA sequences encoding the same CDR3. The gene calls are TRBV15 and TRBJ2-7; D is unresolved. Trimming took off 0 bases at V and 4 bases at J, with 7 bases between the two ends. The CDR3 has 13 residues. Germline V gene sequence: CDR1 LNHNV, CDR2 YYDKDF (reference sequence). The CDR3 DNA is TGTGCCACCAGCAGAGATGGACCGTACGAGCAGTACTTC. This encodes CATSRDGPYEQYF.

This clone was recorded once. The rearrangement links TRBV2 to TRBJ2-1; TRBD2 matches 10 bases. CDR1 is SNHLY, CDR2 FYNNEI, per germline. This CDR3 spans 15 amino acids. V lost 5 bases, J lost 7 bases, and 8 bases stayed unmatched. The CDR3 is CASSPWVAGGNEQFF. CDR3 coding DNA: TGTGCCAGCAGTCCCTGGGTAGCGGGAGGTAATGAGCAGTTCTTC. Filled out from reference TRBV2 and TRBJ2-1, the complete variable domain reads EPEVTQTPSHQVTQMGQEVILRCVPISNHLYFYWYRQILGQKVEFLVSFYNNEISEKSEIFDDQFSVERPDGSNFTLKIRSTKLEDSAMYFCASSPWVAGGNEQFFGPGTRLTVL.

This CDR3 is CASSLGGDGVGYTF. Written as DNA, the CDR3 is TGCGCCAGCAGCTTGGGGGGCGATGGTGTAGGCTACACCTTC. V gene TRBV5-1 combines with J gene TRBJ1-2, with a possible D match to TRBD1 (5 bases). The germline gives CDR1 SGHRS, CDR2 YFSETQ. V lost 0 bases to trimming and J lost 8 bases, with 14 bases between them. The CDR3 length is 14 residues.

The chain recombines TRBV5-1 with TRBJ2-5; D not resolved. The CDR3 is 15 residues long. The V gene's germline CDR1 is SGHRS and CDR2 YFSETQ. V was clipped by 4 bases and J by 2 bases, with 15 bases between them. The CDR3 DNA reads as TGCGCCAGCAGCCCTGACCCGATCCCTCAAGAGACCCAGTACTTC. Protein sequence: CASSPDPIPQETQYF.

The rearrangement joins TRBV6-1 to TRBJ2-3; tentative D call: TRBD2 (5 bases). Trimming removed 2 bases from V and 1 base from J, with 7 bases in between. The germline CDR1 and CDR2 sequences are MNHNS and SASEGT. This CDR3 contains 14 residues. The CDR3 loop is CASSEPAGTDTQYF. The DNA for the CDR3 is TGTGCCAGCAGTGAACCAGCGGGCACAGATACGCAGTATTTT.

This sequence joins TRBV29-1 and TRBJ2-5; a possible D gene is TRBD2 (6 bases). V was shortened by 6 bases and J by 4 bases, with 15 bases between the two germline ends. Germline CDR1 reads SQVTM; CDR2 reads ANQGSEA. This CDR3 is 13 amino acids long. The CDR3 nucleotides read TGCAGCGTGGCCGGGAGCGTAGCAGAGACCCAGTACTTC. Encoded protein: CSVAGSVAETQYF.

As DNA, the CDR3 is TGTGCCAGCAGCTTGGGGGGGACTCTTTCCTACGAGCAGTACTTC. Its protein is CASSLGGTLSYEQYF. The chain uses TRBV5-4 and TRBJ2-7; tentative D call: TRBD2 (6 bases). This CDR3 comprises 15 residues. Looked up from germline, CDR1 is SGHNT and CDR2 is YYREEE (reference sequence). The V end was cut by 0 bases, the J end by 1 base, with 11 bases between. Together with reference TRBV5-4 and TRBJ2-7, the CDR3 gives the full variable domain: ETGVTQSPTHLIKTRGQQVTLRCSSQSGHNTVSWYQQALGQGPQFIFQYYREEENGRGNFPPRFSGLQFPNYSSELNVNALELDDSALYLCASSLGGTLSYEQYFGPGTRLTVT.

The V call is TRBV4-3, the J call TRBJ2-3; 7 bases are a match to TRBD2. The CDR3 spans 17 residues. The ends lost 0 bases at V and 6 bases at J; junction bases unmatched: 12. Germline lookup yields CDR1 LGHNA and CDR2 YSLEER. The CDR3 protein is CASSQETLAGVTDTQYF. CDR3 coding DNA: TGCGCCAGCAGCCAAGAGACGCTGGCGGGAGTAACGGATACGCAGTATTTT.

The J gene is TRBJ2-3, the V gene TRBV7-2; 8 positions match TRBD2. This CDR3 is 15 amino acids long. V was pared by 5 bases and J by 7 bases, with 11 bases of the junction left unmatched. From germline, CDR1 is SGHTA and CDR2 FQGNSA. The chain's CDR3 is CASSPAWTSPNTQYF. The CDR3, as DNA: TGTGCCAGCAGCCCGGCCTGGACTAGCCCAAATACGCAGTATTTT.

The CDR3: CASSFMGLGKQYF. The CDR3 coding sequence is TGTGCCAGCAGTTTTATGGGACTCGGCAAGCAGTACTTC. The chain combines TRBV28 with TRBJ2-7; perhaps TRBD2 as D (6 bases). The CDR3 is 13 amino acids. Germline V gene lookup returns CDR1 MDHEN and CDR2 SYDVKM. Trimming pared 3 bases from V and 8 bases from J, leaving 14 bases between. Supplemented by reference TRBV28 and TRBJ2-7, the full variable domain reads DVKVTQSSRYLVKRTGEKVFLECVQDMDHENMFWYRQDPGLGLRLIYFSYDVKMKEKGDIPEGYSVSREKKERFSLILESASTNQTSMYLCASSFMGLGKQYFGPGTRLTVT.

This clone occurred once. The rearrangement links TRBV6-5 to TRBJ1-1; TRBD1 might be the D (5 bases). The germline V and J ends were trimmed by 6 bases and 9 bases, with 11 bases remaining between them. CDR1 and CDR2 (germline): MNHEY, SVGAGI. The CDR3 is 11 residues long. This CDR3 is CASSREGKAFF. Written as DNA, the CDR3 is TGTGCCAGCAGCAGGGAGGGAAAAGCTTTCTTT.

This CDR3 is CASSQALSLETQYF. CDR3 DNA: TGCGCCAGCAGCCAAGCACTCTCTCTAGAGACCCAGTACTTC. The chain carries TRBV4-3 and TRBJ2-5, with D hard to call. V was pared by 1 base and J by 4 bases, with 10 bases between. CDR3 size: 14 residues. Per the germline V gene, CDR1 is LGHNA and CDR2 is YSLEER.

This chain uses TRBV7-9 with TRBJ2-2; no clear D gene. Trimming cost V 5 bases and J 9 bases, with 7 bases left between them. CDR3 length equals 11 residues. Germline loops: CDR1 SEHNR, CDR2 FQNEAQ (reference sequence). The CDR3 here is CASSVHRELFF. As DNA, the CDR3 is TGTGCCAGCAGCGTACACCGGGAGCTGTTTTTT.

CDR3 in amino acids: CASSEERTSEQYF. In nucleotides, the CDR3 is TGCGCCAGCAGTGAGGAGCGGACGAGCGAGCAGTACTTC. The chain recombines TRBV10-2 with TRBJ2-7; TRBD2 might be the D (5 bases). V lost 2 bases to trimming and J lost 6 bases, with 11 bases between them. From germline, CDR1 is WSHSY and CDR2 SAAADI. The CDR3 length is 13 residues.

In the case of this clone: The same CDR3 is also encoded by other DNA sequences in this sample. This rearrangement joins TRBV28 to TRBJ2-7, with D perhaps TRBD2 (6 bases). Trimming removed 8 bases at V and 0 bases at J, with 8 bases between. There are 12 residues in the CDR3. Germline-derived CDR1 and CDR2 are MDHEN and SYDVKM. CDR3: CASSEGSYEQYF. In nucleotides, the CDR3 is TGTGCCAGCTCGGAGGGCTCCTACGAGCAGTACTTC.

This clone was detected only once. V is TRBV30 and J is TRBJ1-1; 10 bases agree with TRBD1. Germline V gene lookup returns CDR1 GTSNPN and CDR2 SVGIG (reference sequence). The trim removed 0 bases at V and 1 base at J, leaving 14 bases unmatched. The CDR3 contains 19 residues. CDR3 protein: CAWSVLFRTGGESNTEAFF. CDR3 coding DNA: TGTGCCTGGAGTGTACTCTTCCGGACAGGGGGGGAGTCGAACACTGAAGCTTTCTTT.

Written as DNA, the CDR3 is TGTGCCAGTAGTACAGGGGGTGCTCAGACCGGGGAGCTGTTTTTT. Translating it yields CASSTGGAQTGELFF. V usage is TRBV19 and J usage is TRBJ2-2; TRBD1 agrees at 7 bases. The CDR3 runs 15 residues. CDR1 is LNHDA and CDR2 is SQIVND in the germline V gene (reference sequence). V lost 4 bases and J lost 5; bases outside the gene matches: 7.

The chain links TRBV15 to TRBJ2-1; 7 bases line up with TRBD1. CDR3 length: 17 amino acids. Trimming removed 4 bases from V and 3 bases from J; junction bases left unmatched: 12. Germline CDR1 reads LNHNV; CDR2 reads YYDKDF (reference sequence). In DNA form, the CDR3 reads TGTGCCACCAGCACACGAATACGGGACAGAAGCTACAATGAGCAGTTCTTC. Amino acid sequence: CATSTRIRDRSYNEQFF.

The chain carries TRBV5-1 and TRBJ2-1; TRBD2 might be the D (5 bases). Germline V gene lookup returns CDR1 SGHRS and CDR2 YFSETQ. This CDR3 is 18 amino acids long. V was pared by 1 base and J by 5 bases, with 22 bases between. The DNA of the CDR3 is TGCGCCAGCAGCTTGAGCCACCTCCGGGCCCGCGGGCACAATGAGCAGTTCTTC. Amino acids: CASSLSHLRARGHNEQFF.

The rearrangement uses TRBV5-1 and TRBJ2-2, with D possibly matching TRBD2 (6 bases). The V end lost 4 bases, the J end lost 2 bases, and 18 bases lay between the germline ends. Germline V CDR1 and CDR2: SGHRS, YFSETQ. The CDR3 length is 17 residues. CDR3 protein: CASSRTGTRHNTGELFF. In nucleotides, the CDR3 is TGCGCCAGCAGCAGGACCGGGACTCGACATAACACCGGGGAGCTGTTTTTT.

The chain is built from TRBV4-1 and TRBJ2-1; 14 positions agree with TRBD2. With 1 base clipped from V and 3 bases from J, the junction kept 8 bases outside the gene matches. The V gene's germline CDR1 is MGHRA and CDR2 YSYEKL. The CDR3 covers 19 residues. The chain's CDR3 is CASSQAPGTSGSFYNEQFF. CDR3 bases: TGCGCCAGCAGCCAAGCCCCCGGGACTAGCGGGAGCTTCTACAATGAGCAGTTCTTC.

The gene calls are TRBV28 and TRBJ1-4; D is ambiguous. CDR1 MDHEN and CDR2 SYDVKM come from the germline V gene. The CDR3 consists of 15 residues. The germline V and J ends were trimmed by 5 bases and 0 bases, with 10 bases remaining between them. CDR3 amino acids: CASSPPQATNEKLFF. CDR3 in DNA: TGTGCCAGCAGTCCCCCGCAGGCAACTAATGAAAAACTGTTTTTT.

The rearrangement uses TRBV7-9 and TRBJ2-4; 9 bases align to TRBD1. CDR1 and CDR2 from the germline V gene are SEHNR and FQNEAQ (reference sequence). After removal of 3 bases from V and 9 bases from J, the junction contained 9 bases not matched to a gene. The CDR3 extends over 15 amino acids. This CDR3 is CASSLNTGGGFIQYF. The CDR3 region has the DNA TGTGCCAGCAGCTTGAACACAGGGGGCGGTTTCATTCAGTACTTC.

The chain recombines TRBV28 with TRBJ1-5; D unresolved. The CDR3 totals 18 residues. Trimming cost V 7 bases and J 2 bases, with 24 bases left between them. Germline assignment: CDR1 MDHEN and CDR2 SYDVKM. CDR3 nucleotide sequence: TGTGCCAGCACCCCTATCGGGCTCGGGCTCGGTGGCAATCAGCCCCAGCATTTT. Its protein is CASTPIGLGLGGNQPQHF.

The V gene is TRBV4-2, the J gene TRBJ1-5, with D possibly matching TRBD1 (6 bases). The CDR3 extends over 15 amino acids. Trimming shortened V by 1 base and J by 7 bases, and 14 bases separated the two germline ends. CDR1 is LGHNA, CDR2 YNFKEQ, per germline. The CDR3, as DNA: TGTGCCAGCAGCCAAGCTCAGGGGTATCTCCAGCCCCAGCATTTT. Translation: CASSQAQGYLQPQHF.

The CDR3 DNA is TGTGCCAGCAGCTTAACGGTCGACACTGAAGCTTTCTTT. Protein sequence: CASSLTVDTEAFF. The chain combines TRBV7-3 with TRBJ1-1; no firm D call. The germline V gene encodes CDR1 SGHTA and CDR2 FQGTGA. V was pared by 0 bases and J by 3 bases, with 5 bases between. The CDR3 loop spans 13 amino acids.

V gene TRBV28 combines with J gene TRBJ1-5; D perhaps matches TRBD1 (5 bases). CDR3 length: 15 amino acids. Trimming stripped 4 bases from V and 0 bases from J, with 10 bases between. CDR1 MDHEN and CDR2 SYDVKM come from the germline V gene. CDR3 residues: CASSSHGASNQPQHF. The CDR3 DNA reads TGTGCCAGCAGTTCACACGGGGCTAGCAATCAGCCCCAGCATTTT. The entire variable domain, with the rest obtained from reference TRBV28 and TRBJ1-5, is as follows: DVKVTQSSRYLVKRTGEKVFLECVQDMDHENMFWYRQDPGLGLRLIYFSYDVKMKEKGDIPEGYSVSREKKERFSLILESASTNQTSMYLCASSSHGASNQPQHFGDGTRLSIL.

V usage is TRBV28 and J usage is TRBJ1-4; D call uncertain. This CDR3 is built from 13 residues. The V and J ends lost 4 bases and 2 bases respectively, with 5 bases between them. The germline CDR1 and CDR2 sequences are MDHEN and SYDVKM. The CDR3 DNA follows: TGTGCCAGCAGTTCCCGGACTAATGAAAAACTGTTTTTT. Translating it yields CASSSRTNEKLFF.